This T cell receptor (beta chain) was sequenced in a study of blood T cell repertoires in COVID-19. Across the study: Whether acute or convalescent, the COVID-19 samples came from the United States, Italy and Spain. T cells, B-cell-depleted T cells, or PBMCs provided the cDNA or gDNA that served as material.

Per the authors' pipeline: Amplifying reference gene primers gave estimates of nucleated cell counts. Assay used: immunoSEQ multiplex PCR; TCRdb lists only in-frame clones, some missing. V, J and clone size reflect that table, while D and trimming were determined from the DNA. The repertoire holds around 64,000 clones, with around 86% as singletons. Germline CDR1 and CDR2: KGHSH and LQKENI. The V and J ends lost 0 bases and 1 base respectively, with 6 bases between them. The CDR3 length is 14 residues. This chain connects TRBV18 to TRBJ1-1; D is undetermined. The specimen sequenced was peripheral blood. The sequence was obtained from a human donor in a cohort sampled during active COVID-19. The CDR3 here is CASSPPEWNTEAFF. CDR3 bases: TGTGCCAGCTCACCACCAGAGTGGAACACTGAAGCTTTCTTT.